A selection of T cell receptor beta chains follows, all from one sample in a study of high-grade serous ovarian cancer treatment subgroups. Here immunoSEQ multiplex PCR was the method, and the copy in TCRdb shows in-frame clones only, minus some. The table lists about 5,700 clones, about 69% of them singletons, with around 14% in the top ten. The sequenced material came from tumor tissue. These receptors came from a human donor with high-grade serous ovarian cancer. CDR3s include the opening cysteine and the closing phenylalanine or tryptophan. D genes are given only for firm matches. Not every row has a clone size; where given, it reads once, few, many or a size class.

TRBV6-1,large,TRBD1,TRBJ1-6,TGTGCCAGCGGGACAGGGTTGTCCTATTCACCCCTCCACTTT,CASGTGLSYSPLHF
TRBV7-2,NA,NA,TRBJ1-2,TGTGCCAGCAGCTTAGCGTCATTAAAGGGTCTTAACTATGGCTACACCTTC,CASSLASLKGLNYGYTF
TRBV5-4,few,NA,TRBJ1-1,TGTGCCAGCAGCTTGGAGGCTACTGAAGCTTTCTTT,CASSLEATEAFF
TRBV28,NA,TRBD1,TRBJ2-7,TGTGCCAGCAGAACCCAGCAGGGGGTCTACGAGCAGTACTTC,CASRTQQGVYEQYF
TRBV7-2,NA,NA,TRBJ1-3,TGTGCCAGCAGCCCCGGACAGTGGGGAAACACCATATATTTT,CASSPGQWGNTIYF
TRBV9,NA,NA,TRBJ1-2,TGTGCCAGCAGCGTTGACAGCGGTTATGGCTACACCTTC,CASSVDSGYGYTF
TRBV16,NA,NA,TRBJ1-3,TGTGCCAGCAGCCCTCTCCCCTCTGGAAACACCATATATTTT,CASSPLPSGNTIYF
TRBV7-9,NA,NA,TRBJ1-4,TGTGCCAGCAGCTTAGGCCGGGTGATCCGGGGCGAAAAACTGTTTTTT,CASSLGRVIRGEKLFF
TRBV18,NA,TRBD2,TRBJ2-5,TGTGCCAGCTCACCAAGTGCAGCGGGGGGGCGGAAGACCCAGTACTTC,CASSPSAAGGRKTQYF
TRBV4-3,NA,NA,TRBJ1-2,TGCGCCAGCAGCCAAGATCTGAGCCTCTATGGCTACACCTTC,CASSQDLSLYGYTF
TRBV4-1,medium-sized,NA,TRBJ2-7,TGCGCCAGCAGCCAAGATGGCGACTCCTTAGCCTACGAGCAGTACTTC,CASSQDGDSLAYEQYF
TRBV27,NA,NA,TRBJ1-2,TGTGCCAGCAGTTTGTCCGGGGATGGCTACACCTTC,CASSLSGDGYTF
TRBV4-3,NA,TRBD1,TRBJ1-2,TGCGCCAGCAGCCAAGAATTAGGAACAGGGGACGGGGGAACACATGGCTACACCTTC,CASSQELGTGDGGTHGYTF
TRBV2,NA,NA,TRBJ1-1,TGTGCCAGCAGCTATACAGAGAACACTGAAGCTTTCTTT,CASSYTENTEAFF
TRBV4-3,few,NA,TRBJ1-2,TGCGCCAGCAGCCAAGAATCGTCAGACCTGTATGGCTACACCTTC,CASSQESSDLYGYTF